The rows below give T cell receptor beta chains drawn from one sample of a study of PD-L1 blockade in urothelial cancer. Clones were read by immunoSEQ multiplex PCR, and TCRdb kept only the in-frame ones, dropping some. This table holds about 84,000 clones, about 81% found once. The sample consisted of PBMCs, taken around atezolizumab (anti-PD-L1) treatment. The source of these receptors is a man aged 65 to 85 with urothelial cancer. CDR3s include the opening cysteine and the closing phenylalanine or tryptophan. Each record gives: clone size, J gene, D gene, CDR3 length, V gene, CDR3 DNA, CDR3 protein. D genes are given only for firm matches. The listing skips clone size in some rows; elsewhere it reads once, few, many or a size class.

NA TRBJ2-2 NA 14 TRBV28 TGTGCCAGCAGACAGGGATTGAACACCGGGGAGCTGTTTTTT CASRQGLNTGELFF
NA TRBJ2-5 NA 13 TRBV11-2 TGTGCCAGCAGCTTCGAGAGGGCGGAGACCCAGTACTTC CASSFERAETQYF
NA TRBJ2-4 TRBD1 15 TRBV5-4 TGTGCCAGCAGCTTGGGGGACAGGGCCAAAAACATTCAGTACTTC CASSLGDRAKNIQYF
NA TRBJ1-2 TRBD1 18 TRBV11-2 TGTGCCAGCAGCTTAGCCGGACAGGGGTCGGGGAAAGACTATGGCTACACCTTC CASSLAGQGSGKDYGYTF
once TRBJ1-2 NA 16 TRBV4-2 TGTGCCAGCAGCCAAGATCAAGTCGCAGGGGCCTATGGCTACACCTTC CASSQDQVAGAYGYTF
NA TRBJ2-1 TRBD1 16 TRBV5-1 TGCGCCAGCAGCTTGCGTCCGGGACAGGCCTACAATGAGCAGTTCTTC CASSLRPGQAYNEQFF
NA TRBJ2-1 TRBD1 14 TRBV19 TGTGCCAGTAGTATTGGCAGGGGGCTCTGGGGGCAGTTCTTC CASSIGRGLWGQFF
NA TRBJ2-1 TRBD2 16 TRBV7-9 TGTGCCAGCAGTACTTCTAGCGGGAGGGCCTGGAATGAGCAGTTCTTC CASSTSSGRAWNEQFF
NA TRBJ2-3 TRBD2 17 TRBV19 TGTGCCAGTAGTCCGAAGGGTCGCGGGGGGGTTCGGGATACGCAGTATTTT CASSPKGRGGVRDTQYF
NA TRBJ1-1 NA 13 TRBV6-1 TGTGCCAGCAGGAACCCCGATGAGGCTGAAGCTTTCTTT CASRNPDEAEAFF
NA TRBJ1-3 NA 13 TRBV11-3 TGTGCCAGCAGCTTCTTAACTGGAAACACCATATATTTT CASSFLTGNTIYF
NA TRBJ2-7 NA 13 TRBV11-2 TGTGCCAGCAGCCTTTCGAGCTCCTACGAGCAGTACTTC CASSLSSSYEQYF
NA TRBJ1-3 NA 17 TRBV14 TGTGCCAGCAGCCAAAACCCGACAACCTTCTCTGGAAACACCATATATTTT CASSQNPTTFSGNTIYF
NA TRBJ1-1 NA 12 TRBV28 TGTGCCAGCAGCCCCATCAGCACTGAAGCTTTCTTT CASSPISTEAFF
NA TRBJ2-3 TRBD1 16 TRBV5-4 TGTGCCAGCAGTTCCCCCCGGACAGGGAGCACAGATACGCAGTATTTT CASSSPRTGSTDTQYF
NA TRBJ1-5 NA 14 TRBV4-2 TGTGCCAGCAGCCAAGACTGGGGGGATCAGCCCCAGCATTTT CASSQDWGDQPQHF
NA TRBJ2-7 NA 13 TRBV7-9 TGTGCCAGCAGCTTTAGCGGCCTGAGCGAGCAGTACTTC CASSFSGLSEQYF
NA TRBJ2-2 NA 13 TRBV10-3 TGTGCCATCAGTAGACAGGTGACCGGGGAGCTGTTTTTT CAISRQVTGELFF
NA TRBJ1-6 NA 13 TRBV11-1 TGTGCCAGCAGCTTAGACAGAAGGTCACCCCTCCACTTT CASSLDRRSPLHF
NA TRBJ2-7 NA 17 TRBV7-2 TGTGCCAGCAGCTTAGCCGGGACGCGGGGTTCTCCCTACGAGCAGTACTTC CASSLAGTRGSPYEQYF
few TRBJ2-5 NA 13 TRBV14 TGTGCCAGCAGTCTCAGTCAACTAGATCGGAAGTACTTC CASSLSQLDRKYF
NA TRBJ1-3 TRBD1 16 TRBV2 TGTGCCAGCAGCCCTTTCAGGGACAGCTCTGGAAACACCATATATTTT CASSPFRDSSGNTIYF
NA TRBJ1-5 NA 13 TRBV18 TGTGCCAGCTCACCAGGGCTCAATCAGCCCCAGCATTTT CASSPGLNQPQHF
NA TRBJ2-5 NA 15 TRBV21-1 TGTGCCAGCAGCATGTGTGGGACAGGGAAAGAGACCCAGTACTTC CASSMCGTGKETQYF
NA TRBJ1-1 NA 14 TRBV18 TGTGCCAGCTCACCCACCAGGGGGAACACTGAAGCTTTCTTT CASSPTRGNTEAFF
NA TRBJ1-1 TRBD1 14 TRBV4-2 TGTGCCAGCAGCCACGACAGGGCGAACACTGAAGCTTTCTTT CASSHDRANTEAFF
few TRBJ2-1 NA 14 TRBV9 TGTGCCAGCAGCGTGCCGGGTCCTAACAATGAGCAGTTCTTC CASSVPGPNNEQFF
NA TRBJ2-3 NA 17 TRBV9 TGTGCCAGCAGCGTATATGGGGGGGCTGGTGGGACAGATACGCAGTATTTT CASSVYGGAGGTDTQYF
NA TRBJ1-2 NA 13 TRBV5-1 TGCGCCAGCAGCGGGCAGGTATCCTATGGCTACACCTTC CASSGQVSYGYTF
NA TRBJ2-1 TRBD2 17 TRBV5-1 TGCGCCAGCAGCCGAGGGGTAGCGGGGCTACTAAACAATGAGCAGTTCTTC CASSRGVAGLLNNEQFF
NA TRBJ1-5 NA 15 TRBV4-2 TGTGCCAGCAGCCCGGCGGGGAGGGACAATCAGCCCCAGCATTTT CASSPAGRDNQPQHF
NA TRBJ1-4 TRBD1 13 TRBV2 TGTGCCAGCACTCAGGGGGCGGTTGAAAAACTGTTTTTT CASTQGAVEKLFF